This T cell receptor (beta chain) was obtained from a study of low-dose radiotherapy and immunotherapy resistance in tumors. Study-level information: A dose of 0.5 Gy per fraction was delivered to Cohort 1 every 2 weeks, for a total of 6.5 Gy.

Trimming shortened V by 7 bases and J by 7 bases, and 19 bases separated the two germline ends. Germline V gene sequence: CDR1 LGHDT, CDR2 YNNKEL (reference sequence). This CDR3 contains 15 residues. This clonotype turned up a few times. TRAV and TRBV primers primed cDNA for both TCRalpha and TCRbeta. TCRs were put through 20 PCR cycles of amplification with Phusion. A constant-region primer and the V-primer adapter served as the primer pair. One entry per CDR3 protein results from TCRdb running MiXCR on the reads. The sample shows about 10,000 distinct CDR3 sequences, roughly two fifths of them seen only once.

The receptor's source is a human donor with advanced metastatic prostate, ovarian, gallbladder or colorectal cancer (not recorded which). This table probably holds off-target reads from a library built for another chain. The chain recombines TRBV3-1 with TRBJ1-4; D is unresolved. The CDR3 loop reads CASTSRTLSGEKLFF. CDR3 nucleotide sequence: TGTGCCAGCACCAGCCGGACGCTCAGCGGTGAAAAACTGTTTTTT.